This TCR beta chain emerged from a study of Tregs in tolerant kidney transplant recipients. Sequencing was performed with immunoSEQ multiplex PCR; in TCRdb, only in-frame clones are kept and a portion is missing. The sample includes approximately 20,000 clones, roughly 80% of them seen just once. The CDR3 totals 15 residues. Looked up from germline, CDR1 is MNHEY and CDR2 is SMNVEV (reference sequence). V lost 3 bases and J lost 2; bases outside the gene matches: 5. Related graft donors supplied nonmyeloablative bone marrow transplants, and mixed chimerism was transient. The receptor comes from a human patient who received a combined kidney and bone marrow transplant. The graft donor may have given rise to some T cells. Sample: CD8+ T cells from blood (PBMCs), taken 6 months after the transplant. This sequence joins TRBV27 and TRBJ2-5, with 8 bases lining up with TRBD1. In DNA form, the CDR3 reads TGTGCCAGCAGTTTGGACAGGGATCGGCAAGAGACCCAGTACTTC. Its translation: CASSLDRDRQETQYF.